This T cell receptor (beta chain) comes out of a study of T-cell memory formation after mild COVID-19. The wider study: In these data, TCR clusters were largely donor specific.

The study, taken as a whole, reports: Whether second-wave clones peaking at day 37 were SARS-CoV-2 specific went unconfirmed.

The authors produced TCR alpha and TCR beta cDNA libraries with sample barcodes and UMIs by 5'RACE using constant-segment primers. TCRdb independently ran MiXCR on the 5' RACE reads; one entry per CDR3 protein. Among 35,000 to 50,000 distinct CDR3 sequences listed, around 6.1% were seen once. This clonotype was detected many times. Its antigen is not identified. CDR3 length equals 15 residues. Deletions cut 0 bases from V and 8 bases from J, with 13 bases between. Looked up from germline, CDR1 is LGHNA and CDR2 is YNFKEQ. This TCR was recovered from an adult who had mild COVID-19 (a few samples of this study predate the infection). Cell type and time point are not known. The source material was PBMCs or a T cell subset sorted from them (not recorded which). The V gene is TRBV4-2, the J gene TRBJ1-4; the D gene is possibly TRBD1 (5 bases). The CDR3: CASSQDVRVSEKLFF. CDR3 nucleotides: TGTGCCAGCAGCCAAGATGTCAGGGTTTCGGAAAAACTGTTTTTT.